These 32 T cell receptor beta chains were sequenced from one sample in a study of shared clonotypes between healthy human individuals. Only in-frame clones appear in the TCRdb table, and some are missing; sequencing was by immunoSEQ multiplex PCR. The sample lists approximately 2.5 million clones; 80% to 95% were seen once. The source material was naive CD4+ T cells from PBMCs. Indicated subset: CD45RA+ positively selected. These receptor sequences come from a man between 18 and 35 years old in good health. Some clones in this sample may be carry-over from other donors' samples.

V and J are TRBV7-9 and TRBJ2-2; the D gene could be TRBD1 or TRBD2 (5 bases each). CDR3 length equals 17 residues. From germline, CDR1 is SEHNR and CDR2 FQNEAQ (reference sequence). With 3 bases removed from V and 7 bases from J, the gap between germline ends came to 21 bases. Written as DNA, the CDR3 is TGTGCCAGCAGCTTTCCAGAGGGGCGAGTTCAAGGCGGGGAGCTGTTTTTT. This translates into CASSFPEGRVQGGELFF.

The CDR3, as DNA: TGTGCCAGCAGCCTAACAGTGGGGGCCACGGAAAAACTGTTTTTT. It specifies CASSLTVGATEKLFF. The rearrangement uses TRBV5-4 and TRBJ1-4, with D maybe TRBD1 (6 bases). Trimming stripped 4 bases from V and 8 bases from J, with 18 bases between. The CDR3 consists of 15 residues. Germline-derived CDR1 and CDR2 are SGHNT and YYREEE (reference sequence).

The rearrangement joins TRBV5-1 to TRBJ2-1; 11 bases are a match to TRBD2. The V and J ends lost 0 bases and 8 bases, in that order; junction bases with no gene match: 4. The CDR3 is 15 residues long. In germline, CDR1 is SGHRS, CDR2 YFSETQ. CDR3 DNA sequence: TGCGCCAGCAGCTTGGGACTAGCGGGATTCGATGAGCAGTTCTTC. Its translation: CASSLGLAGFDEQFF. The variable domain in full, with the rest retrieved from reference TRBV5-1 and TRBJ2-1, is KAGVTQTPRYLIKTRGQQVTLSCSPISGHRSVSWYQQTPGQGLQFLFEYFSETQRNKGNFPGRFSGRQFSNSRSEMNVSTLELGDSALYLCASSLGLAGFDEQFFGPGTRLTVL.

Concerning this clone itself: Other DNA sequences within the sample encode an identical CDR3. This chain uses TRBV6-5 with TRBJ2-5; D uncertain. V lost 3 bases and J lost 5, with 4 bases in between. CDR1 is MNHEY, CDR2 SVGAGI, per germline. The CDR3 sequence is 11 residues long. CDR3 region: CASSYYETQYF. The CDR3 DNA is TGTGCCAGCAGTTATTACGAGACCCAGTACTTC.

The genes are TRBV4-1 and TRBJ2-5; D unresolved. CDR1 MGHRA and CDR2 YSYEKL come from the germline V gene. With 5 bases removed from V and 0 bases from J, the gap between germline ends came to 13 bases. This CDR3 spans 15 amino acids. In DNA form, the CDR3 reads TGCGCCAGCAGCGACCGAGGATTGTACCAAGAGACCCAGTACTTC. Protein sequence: CASSDRGLYQETQYF.

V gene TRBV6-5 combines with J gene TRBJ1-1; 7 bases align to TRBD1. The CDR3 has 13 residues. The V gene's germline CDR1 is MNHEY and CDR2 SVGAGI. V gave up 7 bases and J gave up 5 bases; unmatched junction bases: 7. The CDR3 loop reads CASKKTGRTEAFF. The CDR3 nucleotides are TGTGCCAGCAAGAAGACAGGGAGAACTGAAGCTTTCTTT.

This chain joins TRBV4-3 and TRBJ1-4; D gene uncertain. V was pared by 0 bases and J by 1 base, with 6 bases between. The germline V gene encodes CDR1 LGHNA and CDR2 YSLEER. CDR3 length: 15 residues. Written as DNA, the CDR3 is TGCGCCAGCAGCCAAGATGCCGGAACTAATGAAAAACTGTTTTTT. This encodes CASSQDAGTNEKLFF.

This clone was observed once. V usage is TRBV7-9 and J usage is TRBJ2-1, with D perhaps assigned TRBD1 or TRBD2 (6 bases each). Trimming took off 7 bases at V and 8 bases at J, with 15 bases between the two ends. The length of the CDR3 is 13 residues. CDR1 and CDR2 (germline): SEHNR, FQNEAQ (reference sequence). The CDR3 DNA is TGTGCCAGCAATCACAACGGGGGCGATGAGCAGTTCTTC. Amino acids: CASNHNGGDEQFF. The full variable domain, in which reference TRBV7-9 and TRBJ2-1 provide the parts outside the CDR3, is DTGVSQNPRHKITKRGQNVTFRCDPISEHNRLYWYRQTLGQGPEFLTYFQNEAQLEKSRLLSDRFSAERPKGSFSTLEIQRTEQGDSAMYLCASNHNGGDEQFFGPGTRLTVL.

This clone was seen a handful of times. The CDR3 nucleotides read TGTGCCAGCAGCTTAGCGGCAGGGGGCTCGGAGACCCAGTACTTC. Translating gives CASSLAAGGSETQYF. The rearrangement joins TRBV7-9 to TRBJ2-5; 8 bases map to TRBD1. The length of the CDR3 is 15 residues. V lost 0 bases and J lost 5; bases outside the gene matches: 5. CDR1 and CDR2 (germline): SEHNR, FQNEAQ (reference sequence).

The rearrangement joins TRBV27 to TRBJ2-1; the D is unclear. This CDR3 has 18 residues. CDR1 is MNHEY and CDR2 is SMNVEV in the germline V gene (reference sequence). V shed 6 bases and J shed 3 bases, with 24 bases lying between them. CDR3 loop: CASSPARLGFSLYNEQFF. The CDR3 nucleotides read TGTGCCAGCAGCCCTGCCAGGTTGGGTTTTTCTCTCTACAATGAGCAGTTCTTC.

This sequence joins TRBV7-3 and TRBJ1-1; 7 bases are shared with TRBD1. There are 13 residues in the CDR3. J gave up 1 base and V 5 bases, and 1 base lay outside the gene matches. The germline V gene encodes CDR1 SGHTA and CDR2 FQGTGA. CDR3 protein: CASSGQENTEAFF. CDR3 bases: TGTGCCAGCAGCGGACAGGAGAACACTGAAGCTTTCTTT.

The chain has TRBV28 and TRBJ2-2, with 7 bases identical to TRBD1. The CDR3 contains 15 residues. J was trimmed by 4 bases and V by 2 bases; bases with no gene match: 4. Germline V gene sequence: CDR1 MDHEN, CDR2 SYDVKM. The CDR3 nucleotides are TGTGCCAGCAGTTTAAGACAGGGTGGCACCGGGGAGCTGTTTTTT. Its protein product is CASSLRQGGTGELFF.

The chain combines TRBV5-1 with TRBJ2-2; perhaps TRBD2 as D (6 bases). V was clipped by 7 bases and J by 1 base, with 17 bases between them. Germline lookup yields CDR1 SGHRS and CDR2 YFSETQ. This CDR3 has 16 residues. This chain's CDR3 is CASRHRREGNTGELFF. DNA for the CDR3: TGCGCCAGCCGTCACCGGCGGGAAGGGAACACCGGGGAGCTGTTTTTT.

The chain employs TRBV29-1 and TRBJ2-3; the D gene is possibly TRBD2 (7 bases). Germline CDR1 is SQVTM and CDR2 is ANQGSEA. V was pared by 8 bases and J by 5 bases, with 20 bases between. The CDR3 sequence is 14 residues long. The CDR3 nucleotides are TGCAGCATACAGGGACTATTACTTCGAGATACGCAGTATTTT. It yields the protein CSIQGLLLRDTQYF.

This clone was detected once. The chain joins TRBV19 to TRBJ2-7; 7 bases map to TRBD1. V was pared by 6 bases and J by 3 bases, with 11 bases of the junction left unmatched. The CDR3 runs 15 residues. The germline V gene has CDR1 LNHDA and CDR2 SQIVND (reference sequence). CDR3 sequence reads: CASRSQGSTLYEQYF. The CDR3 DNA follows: TGTGCCAGTAGGTCACAGGGGTCAACCCTCTACGAGCAGTACTTC. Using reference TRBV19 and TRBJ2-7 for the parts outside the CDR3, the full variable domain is DGGITQSPKYLFRKEGQNVTLSCEQNLNHDAMYWYRQDPGQGLRLIYYSQIVNDFQKGDIAEGYSVSREKKESFPLTVTSAQKNPTAFYLCASRSQGSTLYEQYFGPGTRLTVT.

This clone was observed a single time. CDR3 sequence: CASSPPGLANQPQHF. The CDR3 coding sequence is TGTGCCAGCTCCCCTCCGGGCCTAGCGAATCAGCCCCAGCATTTT. The chain is built from TRBV18 and TRBJ1-5, with no clear D. This CDR3 spans 15 amino acids. V gave up 6 bases and J gave up 4 bases, with 16 bases separating them. The germline V gene encodes CDR1 KGHSH and CDR2 LQKENI.

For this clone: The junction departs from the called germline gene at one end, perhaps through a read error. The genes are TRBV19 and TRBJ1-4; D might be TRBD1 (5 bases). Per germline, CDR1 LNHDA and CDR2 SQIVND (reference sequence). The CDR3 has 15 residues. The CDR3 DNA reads TGTGCCAGTAGTATGGGTTCGGCAGGGAATGCAAAACTGTTTTTT. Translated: CASSMGSAGNAKLFF. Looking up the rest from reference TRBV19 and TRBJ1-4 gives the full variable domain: DGGITQSPKYLFRKEGQNVTLSCEQNLNHDAMYWYRQDPGQGLRLIYYSQIVNDFQKGDIAEGYSVSREKKESFPLTVTSAQKNPTAFYLCASSMGSAGNAKLFFGSGTQLSVL.

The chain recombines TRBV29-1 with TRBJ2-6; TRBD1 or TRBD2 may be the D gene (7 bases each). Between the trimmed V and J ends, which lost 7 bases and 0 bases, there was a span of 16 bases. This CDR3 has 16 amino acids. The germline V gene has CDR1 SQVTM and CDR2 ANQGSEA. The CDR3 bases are TGCAGCGCCGCGGGGGACAGTGACTCTGGGGCCAACGTCCTGACTTTC. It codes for CSAAGDSDSGANVLTF.

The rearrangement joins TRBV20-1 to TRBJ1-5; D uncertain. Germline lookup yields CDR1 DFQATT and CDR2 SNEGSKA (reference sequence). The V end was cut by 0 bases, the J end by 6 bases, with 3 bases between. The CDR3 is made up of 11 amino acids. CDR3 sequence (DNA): TGCAGTGCTAGAGATGGTCAGCCCCAGCATTTT. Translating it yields CSARDGQPQHF.

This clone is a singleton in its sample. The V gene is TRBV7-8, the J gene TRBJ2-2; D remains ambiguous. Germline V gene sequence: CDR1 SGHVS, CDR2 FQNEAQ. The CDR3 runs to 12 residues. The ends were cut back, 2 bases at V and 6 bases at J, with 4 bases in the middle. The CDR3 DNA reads TGTGCCAGCAGCTTATTGTCCGGGGAGCTGTTTTTT. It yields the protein CASSLLSGELFF. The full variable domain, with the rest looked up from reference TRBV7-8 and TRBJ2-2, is GAGVSQSPRYKVAKRGQDVALRCDPISGHVSLFWYQQALGQGPEFLTYFQNEAQLDKSGLPSDRFFAERPEGSVSTLKIQRTQQEDSAVYLCASSLLSGELFFGEGSRLTVL.

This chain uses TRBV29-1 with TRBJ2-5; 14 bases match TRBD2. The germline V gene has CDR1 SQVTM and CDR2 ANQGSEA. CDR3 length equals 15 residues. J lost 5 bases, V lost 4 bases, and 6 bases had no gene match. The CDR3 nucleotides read TGCAGCGTTGGGGGACTAGCGGGGGTTACGGAGACCCAGTACTTC. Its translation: CSVGGLAGVTETQYF.

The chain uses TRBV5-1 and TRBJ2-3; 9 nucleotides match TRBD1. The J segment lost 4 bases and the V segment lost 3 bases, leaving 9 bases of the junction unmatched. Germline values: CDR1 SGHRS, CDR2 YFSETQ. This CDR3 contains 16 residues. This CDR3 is CASSSPQGASSDTQYF. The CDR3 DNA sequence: TGCGCCAGCAGCTCCCCACAGGGGGCGTCATCAGATACGCAGTATTTT.

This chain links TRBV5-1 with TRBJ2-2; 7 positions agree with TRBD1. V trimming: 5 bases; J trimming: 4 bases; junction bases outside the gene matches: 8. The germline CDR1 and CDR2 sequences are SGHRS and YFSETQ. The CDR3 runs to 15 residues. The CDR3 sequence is CASSQGTVITGELFF. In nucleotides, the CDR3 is TGCGCCAGCAGTCAAGGGACAGTGATCACCGGGGAGCTGTTTTTT. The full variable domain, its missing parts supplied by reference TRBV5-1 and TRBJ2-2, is KAGVTQTPRYLIKTRGQQVTLSCSPISGHRSVSWYQQTPGQGLQFLFEYFSETQRNKGNFPGRFSGRQFSNSRSEMNVSTLELGDSALYLCASSQGTVITGELFFGEGSRLTVL.

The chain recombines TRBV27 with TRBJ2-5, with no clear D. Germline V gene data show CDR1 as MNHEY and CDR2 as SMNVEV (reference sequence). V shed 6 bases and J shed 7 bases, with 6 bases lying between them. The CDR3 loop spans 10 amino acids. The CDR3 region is CASSLGTQYF. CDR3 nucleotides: TGTGCCAGCAGCCTCGGGACCCAGTACTTC.

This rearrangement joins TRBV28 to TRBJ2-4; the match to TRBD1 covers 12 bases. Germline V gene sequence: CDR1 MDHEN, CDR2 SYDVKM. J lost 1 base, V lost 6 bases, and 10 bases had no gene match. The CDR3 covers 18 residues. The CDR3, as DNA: TGTGCCAGCAGGGACCAACCGGGACAGGGGGCGGCCAAAAACATTCAGTACTTC. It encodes CASRDQPGQGAAKNIQYF. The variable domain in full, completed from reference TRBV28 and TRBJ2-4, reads DVKVTQSSRYLVKRTGEKVFLECVQDMDHENMFWYRQDPGLGLRLIYFSYDVKMKEKGDIPEGYSVSREKKERFSLILESASTNQTSMYLCASRDQPGQGAAKNIQYFGAGTRLSVL.

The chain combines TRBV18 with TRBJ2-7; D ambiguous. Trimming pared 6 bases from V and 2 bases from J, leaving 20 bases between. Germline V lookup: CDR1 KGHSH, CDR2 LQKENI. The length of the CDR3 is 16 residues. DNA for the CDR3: TGTGCCAGCTCCCTCACGGACCAGTCCTGGGCCTACGAGCAGTACTTC. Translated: CASSLTDQSWAYEQYF. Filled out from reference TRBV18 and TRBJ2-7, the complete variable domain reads NAGVMQNPRHLVRRRGQEARLRCSPMKGHSHVYWYRQLPEEGLKFMVYLQKENIIDESGMPKERFSAEFPKEGPSILRIQQVVRGDSAAYFCASSLTDQSWAYEQYFGPGTRLTVT.

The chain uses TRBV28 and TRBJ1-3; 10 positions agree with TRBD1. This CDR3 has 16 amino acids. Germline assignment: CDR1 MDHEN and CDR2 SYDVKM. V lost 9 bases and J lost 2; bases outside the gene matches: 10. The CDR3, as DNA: TGTGCCAGTGGGGACAGGGGTTTGTGGCCTGGAAACACCATATATTTT. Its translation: CASGDRGLWPGNTIYF. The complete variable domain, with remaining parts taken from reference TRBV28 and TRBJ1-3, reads DVKVTQSSRYLVKRTGEKVFLECVQDMDHENMFWYRQDPGLGLRLIYFSYDVKMKEKGDIPEGYSVSREKKERFSLILESASTNQTSMYLCASGDRGLWPGNTIYFGEGSWLTVV.

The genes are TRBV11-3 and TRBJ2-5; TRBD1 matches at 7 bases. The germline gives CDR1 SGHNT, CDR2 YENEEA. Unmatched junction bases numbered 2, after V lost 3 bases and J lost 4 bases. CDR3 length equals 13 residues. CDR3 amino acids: CASSFGTAETQYF. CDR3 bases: TGTGCCAGCAGCTTCGGGACAGCAGAGACCCAGTACTTC.

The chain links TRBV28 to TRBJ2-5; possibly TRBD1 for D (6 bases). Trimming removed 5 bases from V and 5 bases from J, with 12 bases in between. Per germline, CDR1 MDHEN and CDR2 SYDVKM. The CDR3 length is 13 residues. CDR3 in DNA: TGTGCCAGCAGTGTGGGGGCGCAGGAGACCCAGTACTTC. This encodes CASSVGAQETQYF.

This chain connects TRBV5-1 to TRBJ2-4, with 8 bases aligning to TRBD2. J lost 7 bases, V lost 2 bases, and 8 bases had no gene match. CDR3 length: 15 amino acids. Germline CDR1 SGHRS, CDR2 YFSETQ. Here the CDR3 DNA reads TGCGCCAGCAGCTTCGGAGCGGGAGAGCCCAACATTCAGTACTTC. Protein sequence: CASSFGAGEPNIQYF.

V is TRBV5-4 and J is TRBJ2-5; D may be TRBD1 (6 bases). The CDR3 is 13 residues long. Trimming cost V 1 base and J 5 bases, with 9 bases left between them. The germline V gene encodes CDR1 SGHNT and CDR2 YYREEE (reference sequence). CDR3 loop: CASSLSRGETQYF. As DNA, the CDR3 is TGTGCCAGCAGCTTGAGCAGGGGCGAGACCCAGTACTTC.

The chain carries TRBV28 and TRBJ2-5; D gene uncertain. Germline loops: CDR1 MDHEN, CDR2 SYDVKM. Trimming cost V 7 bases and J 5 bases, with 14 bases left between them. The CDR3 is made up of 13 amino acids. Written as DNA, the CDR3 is TGTGCCAGCAACCCGAACGGTAGGGAGACCCAGTACTTC. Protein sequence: CASNPNGRETQYF.